Each of the 11 T cell receptor beta chains below was sequenced from the same sample in a study of blood T cell repertoires in COVID-19. The table came from immunoSEQ multiplex PCR; TCRdb's copy has only in-frame clones and leaves some out. The table shows about 110,000 clones, with 87% occurring only once. The source material was peripheral blood. The receptors originated from a human donor in a cohort sampled during active COVID-19.

The chain links TRBV20-1 to TRBJ2-3; a possible D gene is TRBD1 (6 bases). With 3 bases removed from V and 4 bases from J, the gap between germline ends came to 17 bases. The CDR3 contains 15 residues. Germline CDR1 is DFQATT and CDR2 is SNEGSKA (reference sequence). CDR3: CSASAPQQGPDTQYF. DNA of the CDR3: TGCAGTGCTAGTGCGCCGCAACAGGGCCCAGATACGCAGTATTTT.

This clone was detected a few times. In DNA form, the CDR3 reads TGTGCCAGCTCATCCGACAGGGCTCAGCCCCAGCATTTT. The encoded protein is CASSSDRAQPQHF. The rearrangement uses TRBV18 and TRBJ1-5; the match to TRBD1 covers 7 bases. Germline V gene sequence: CDR1 KGHSH, CDR2 LQKENI. The CDR3 is made up of 13 amino acids. Germline trimming cut 5 bases from V and 6 bases from J; bases unmatched to any gene: 4. The complete variable domain, with remaining parts taken from reference TRBV18 and TRBJ1-5, reads NAGVMQNPRHLVRRRGQEARLRCSPMKGHSHVYWYRQLPEEGLKFMVYLQKENIIDESGMPKERFSAEFPKEGPSILRIQQVVRGDSAAYFCASSSDRAQPQHFGDGTRLSIL.

This chain links TRBV7-9 with TRBJ2-7, with 11 bases aligning to TRBD1. Unmatched junction bases numbered 7, after V lost 5 bases and J lost 4 bases. The CDR3 loop spans 15 amino acids. The germline V gene encodes CDR1 SEHNR and CDR2 FQNEAQ (reference sequence). CDR3 sequence reads: CASSPAGTGGYEQYF. CDR3 nucleotides: TGTGCCAGCAGCCCGGCCGGGACAGGGGGGTACGAGCAGTACTTC. Full variable domain (missing parts from reference TRBV7-9 and TRBJ2-7): DTGVSQNPRHKITKRGQNVTFRCDPISEHNRLYWYRQTLGQGPEFLTYFQNEAQLEKSRLLSDRFSAERPKGSFSTLEIQRTEQGDSAMYLCASSPAGTGGYEQYFGPGTRLTVT.

The chain is built from TRBV6-5 and TRBJ1-1; D perhaps matches TRBD1 (6 bases). The CDR3 sequence is 16 residues long. Germline V gene lookup returns CDR1 MNHEY and CDR2 SVGAGI. Trimming cost V 0 bases and J 2 bases, with 13 bases left between them. CDR3 sequence reads: CASSYSLTGGNTEAFF. The CDR3 DNA sequence: TGTGCCAGCAGTTACTCTCTGACAGGCGGCAACACTGAAGCTTTCTTT.

In DNA form, the CDR3 reads TGTGCCAGCAGTTACTCGAGCCAGGGTACTGAAAAACTGTTTTTT. This encodes CASSYSSQGTEKLFF. The chain carries TRBV6-6 and TRBJ1-4, with D possibly matching TRBD1 (5 bases). Germline V CDR1 and CDR2: MNHNY, SVGAGI (reference sequence). The V end lost 0 bases, the J end lost 7 bases, and 12 bases lay between the germline ends. The CDR3 is made up of 15 amino acids.

The chain carries TRBV3-1 (or the pseudogene TRBV3-2) and TRBJ1-2; weak D call: TRBD1 (6 bases). Germline V gives CDR1 LGHDT, CDR2 YNNKEL (reference sequence). Trimming removed 2 bases from V and 6 bases from J, with 7 bases in between. CDR3 size: 12 residues. The CDR3 sequence: CASSQRGNGYTF. The CDR3 coding sequence is TGTGCCAGCAGCCAAAGGGGGAATGGCTACACCTTC.

This clone was counted between two and nine times. The chain employs TRBV30 and TRBJ1-4, with a possible D match to TRBD1 (5 bases). This CDR3 is 16 amino acids long. The germline gives CDR1 GTSNPN, CDR2 SVGIG (reference sequence). V dropped 4 bases and J dropped 2 bases, with 17 bases sitting between them. This chain's CDR3 is CAWTALRQWTNEKLFF. The CDR3 nucleotides are TGTGCCTGGACTGCCCTACGACAGTGGACTAATGAAAAACTGTTTTTT.

The rearrangement joins TRBV28 to TRBJ2-1; 13 bases match TRBD2. V gave up 4 bases and J gave up 1 base; unmatched junction bases: 7. The germline CDR1 and CDR2 sequences are MDHEN and SYDVKM. The CDR3 contains 18 residues. The CDR3 region has the DNA TGTGCCAGCAGTTCGACCCGACTAGCGGGGGGTTCCTACAATGAGCAGTTCTTC. Its protein is CASSSTRLAGGSYNEQFF.

The chain employs TRBV11-1 and TRBJ2-7; 10 positions agree with TRBD2. The trim removed 6 bases at V and 7 bases at J, leaving 9 bases unmatched. Germline CDR1 and CDR2: SGHAT and FQDESV (reference sequence). This CDR3 is built from 14 residues. The CDR3 nucleotides read TGTGCCAGCAGAACAGCGGGAGGGCCGGGTGAGCAGTACTTC. Translation: CASRTAGGPGEQYF.

This rearrangement joins TRBV30 to TRBJ1-1, with 7 bases matching TRBD1. Germline V gene data show CDR1 as GTSNPN and CDR2 as SVGIG (reference sequence). CDR3 length: 13 amino acids. V dropped 5 bases and J dropped 5; count of bases not matched to a gene: 8. The chain's CDR3 is CAWGRQGITEAFF. CDR3 bases: TGTGCCTGGGGGAGACAGGGAATAACTGAAGCTTTCTTT.

V gene TRBV7-9 combines with J gene TRBJ2-3; 13 bases fit TRBD2. J was trimmed by 0 bases and V by 0 bases; bases with no gene match: 6. Germline loops: CDR1 SEHNR, CDR2 FQNEAQ (reference sequence). The CDR3 extends over 19 amino acids. In DNA, the CDR3 is TGTGCCAGCAGCTTAGCGACTAGCGGGAGGTTGACTAGCACAGATACGCAGTATTTT. Translation gives CASSLATSGRLTSTDTQYF.